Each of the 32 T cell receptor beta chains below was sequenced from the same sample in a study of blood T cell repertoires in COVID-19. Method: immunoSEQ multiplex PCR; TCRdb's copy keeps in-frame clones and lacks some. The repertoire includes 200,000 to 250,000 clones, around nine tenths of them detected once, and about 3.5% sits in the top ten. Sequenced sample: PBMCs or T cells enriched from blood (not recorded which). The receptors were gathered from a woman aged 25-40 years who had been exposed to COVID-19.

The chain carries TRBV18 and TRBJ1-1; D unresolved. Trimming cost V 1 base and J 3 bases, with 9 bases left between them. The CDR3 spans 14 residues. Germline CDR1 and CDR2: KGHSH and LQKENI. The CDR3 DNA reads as TGTGCCAGCTCACCACTGAACAGAGACACTGAAGCTTTCTTT. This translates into CASSPLNRDTEAFF.

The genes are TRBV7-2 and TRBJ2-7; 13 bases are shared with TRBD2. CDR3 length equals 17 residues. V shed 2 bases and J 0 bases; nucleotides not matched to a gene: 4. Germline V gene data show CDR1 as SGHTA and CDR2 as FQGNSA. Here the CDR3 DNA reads TGTGCCAGCAGCTTAACGGGACTAGCGGGGAGCTCCTACGAGCAGTACTTC. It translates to CASSLTGLAGSSYEQYF. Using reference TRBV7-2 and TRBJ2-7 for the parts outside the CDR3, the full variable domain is GAGVSQSPSNKVTEKGKDVELRCDPISGHTALYWYRQSLGQGLEFLIYFQGNSAPDKSGLPSDRFSAERTGGSVSTLTIQRTQQEDSAVYLCASSLTGLAGSSYEQYFGPGTRLTVT.

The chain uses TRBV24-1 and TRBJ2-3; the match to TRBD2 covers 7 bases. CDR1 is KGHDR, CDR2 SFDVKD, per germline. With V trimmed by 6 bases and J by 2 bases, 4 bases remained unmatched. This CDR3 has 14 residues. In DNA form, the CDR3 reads TGTGCCACCAGTACTAGCGATTACACAGATACGCAGTATTTT. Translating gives CATSTSDYTDTQYF.

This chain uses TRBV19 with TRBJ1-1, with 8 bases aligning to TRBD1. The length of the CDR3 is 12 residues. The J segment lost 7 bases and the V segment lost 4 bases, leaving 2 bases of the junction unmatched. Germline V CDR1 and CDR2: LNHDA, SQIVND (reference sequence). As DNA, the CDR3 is TGTGCCAGTAGTAGGGACAGGTTTGAAGCTTTCTTT. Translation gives CASSRDRFEAFF.

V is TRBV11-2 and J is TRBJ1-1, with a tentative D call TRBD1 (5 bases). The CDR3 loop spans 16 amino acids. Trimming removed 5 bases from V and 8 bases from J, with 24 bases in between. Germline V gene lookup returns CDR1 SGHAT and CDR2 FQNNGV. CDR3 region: CASSNKGTAYWGEAFF. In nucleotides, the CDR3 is TGTGCCAGCAGCAATAAGGGGACTGCCTATTGGGGAGAAGCTTTCTTT.

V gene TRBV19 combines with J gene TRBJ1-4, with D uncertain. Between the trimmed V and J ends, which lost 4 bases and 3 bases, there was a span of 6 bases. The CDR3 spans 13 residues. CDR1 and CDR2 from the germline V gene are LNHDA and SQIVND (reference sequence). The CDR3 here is CASSRAANEKLFF. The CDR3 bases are TGTGCCAGTAGTAGAGCGGCTAATGAAAAACTGTTTTTT.

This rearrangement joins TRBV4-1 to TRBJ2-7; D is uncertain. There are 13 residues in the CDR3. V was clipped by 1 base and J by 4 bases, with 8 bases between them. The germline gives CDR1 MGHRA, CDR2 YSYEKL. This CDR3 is CASSQGIAYEQYF. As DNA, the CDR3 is TGCGCCAGCAGCCAAGGCATTGCGTACGAGCAGTACTTC.

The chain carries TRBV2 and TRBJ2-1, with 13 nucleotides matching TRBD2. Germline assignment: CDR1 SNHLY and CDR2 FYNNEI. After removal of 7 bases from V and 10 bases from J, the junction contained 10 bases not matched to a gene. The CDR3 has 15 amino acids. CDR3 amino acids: CASTGTSGRVGEQFF. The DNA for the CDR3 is TGTGCCAGCACCGGAACTAGCGGGAGGGTAGGGGAGCAGTTCTTC.

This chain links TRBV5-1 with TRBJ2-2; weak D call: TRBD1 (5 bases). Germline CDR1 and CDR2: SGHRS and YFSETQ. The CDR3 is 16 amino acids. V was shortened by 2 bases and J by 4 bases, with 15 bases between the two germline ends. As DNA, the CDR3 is TGCGCCAGCAGCTTTTATCCGGACACCACCACCGGGGAGCTGTTTTTT. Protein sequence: CASSFYPDTTTGELFF.

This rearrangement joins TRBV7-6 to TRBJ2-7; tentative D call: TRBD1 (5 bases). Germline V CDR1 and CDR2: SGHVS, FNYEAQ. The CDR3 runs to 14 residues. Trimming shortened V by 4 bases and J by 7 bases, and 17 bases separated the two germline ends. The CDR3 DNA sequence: TGTGCCAGCAGCTCCCATAAGGGGTACAAAGAGCAGTACTTC. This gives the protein CASSSHKGYKEQYF.

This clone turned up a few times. CDR3 sequence: CASSSYPRTEQYF. In DNA form, the CDR3 reads TGCGCCAGCAGTTCCTATCCCCGTACGGAGCAGTACTTC. This rearrangement joins TRBV5-1 to TRBJ2-7; D unresolved. The CDR3 spans 13 residues. Trimming took off 5 bases at V and 7 bases at J, with 16 bases between the two ends. Germline V gene data show CDR1 as SGHRS and CDR2 as YFSETQ.

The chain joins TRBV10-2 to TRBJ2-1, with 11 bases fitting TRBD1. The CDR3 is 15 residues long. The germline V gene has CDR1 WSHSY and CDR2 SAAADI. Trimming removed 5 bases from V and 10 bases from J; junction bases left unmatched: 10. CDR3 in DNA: TGCGCCAGCAGTCCCGGACAGGGGGCTTTGTGGGAGCAGTTCTTC. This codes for CASSPGQGALWEQFF.

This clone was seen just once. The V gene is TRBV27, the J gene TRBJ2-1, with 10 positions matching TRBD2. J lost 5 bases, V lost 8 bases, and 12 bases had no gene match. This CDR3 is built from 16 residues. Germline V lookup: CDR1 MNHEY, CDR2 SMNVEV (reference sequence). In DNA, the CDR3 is TGTGCCAGCTGGTTCAGCGGGAGGGCAGAGGACAATGAGCAGTTCTTC. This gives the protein CASWFSGRAEDNEQFF.

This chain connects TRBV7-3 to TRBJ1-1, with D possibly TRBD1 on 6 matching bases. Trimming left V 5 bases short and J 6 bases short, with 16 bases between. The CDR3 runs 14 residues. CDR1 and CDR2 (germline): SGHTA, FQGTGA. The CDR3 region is CASSAYPRTAEAFF. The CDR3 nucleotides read TGTGCCAGCAGCGCCTACCCTCGGACAGCTGAAGCTTTCTTT.

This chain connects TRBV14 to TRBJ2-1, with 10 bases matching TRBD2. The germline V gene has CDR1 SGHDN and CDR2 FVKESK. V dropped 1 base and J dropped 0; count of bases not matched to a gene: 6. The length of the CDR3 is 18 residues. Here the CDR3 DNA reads TGTGCCAGCAGCCAAGTAAGCGGGAGGGCTAACTCCTACAATGAGCAGTTCTTC. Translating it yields CASSQVSGRANSYNEQFF.

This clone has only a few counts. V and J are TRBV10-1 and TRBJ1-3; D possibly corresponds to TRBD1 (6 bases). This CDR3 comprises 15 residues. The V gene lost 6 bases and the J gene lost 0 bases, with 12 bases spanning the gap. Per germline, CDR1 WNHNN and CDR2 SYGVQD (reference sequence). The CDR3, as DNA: TGCGCCAGCAGGGACAGTTCGAGCTCTGGAAACACCATATATTTT. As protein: CASRDSSSSGNTIYF.

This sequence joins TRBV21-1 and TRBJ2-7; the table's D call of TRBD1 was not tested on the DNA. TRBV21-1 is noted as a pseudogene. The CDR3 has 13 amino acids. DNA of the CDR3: TGTGCCAGCACGACAGGGGGCGGGTACGAGCAGTACTTC. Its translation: CASTTGGGYEQYF.

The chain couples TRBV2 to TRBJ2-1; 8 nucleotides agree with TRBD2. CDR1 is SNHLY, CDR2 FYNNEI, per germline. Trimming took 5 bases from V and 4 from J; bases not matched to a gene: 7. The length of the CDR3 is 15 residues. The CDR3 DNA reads TGTGCCAGCAGTATACAGCGGGAGAGTTACAATGAGCAGTTCTTC. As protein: CASSIQRESYNEQFF.

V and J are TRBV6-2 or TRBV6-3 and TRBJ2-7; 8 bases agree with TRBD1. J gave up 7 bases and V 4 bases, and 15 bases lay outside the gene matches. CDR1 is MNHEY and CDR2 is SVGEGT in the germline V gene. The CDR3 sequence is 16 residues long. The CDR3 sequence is CASSFHQGALGSEQYF. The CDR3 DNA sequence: TGTGCCAGCAGTTTCCATCAGGGGGCCCTCGGAAGTGAGCAGTACTTC.

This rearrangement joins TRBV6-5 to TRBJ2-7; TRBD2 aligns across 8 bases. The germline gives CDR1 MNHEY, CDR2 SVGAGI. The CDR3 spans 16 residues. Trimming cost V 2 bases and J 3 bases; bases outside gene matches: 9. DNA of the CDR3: TGTGCCAGCAGTTACCGCGGCCTAGCGGGTCGCTACGAGCAGTACTTC. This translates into CASSYRGLAGRYEQYF.

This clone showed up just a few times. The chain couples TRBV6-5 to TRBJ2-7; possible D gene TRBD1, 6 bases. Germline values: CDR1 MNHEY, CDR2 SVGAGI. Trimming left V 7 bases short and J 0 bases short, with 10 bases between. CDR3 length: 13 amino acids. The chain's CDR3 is CASIRTASYEQYF. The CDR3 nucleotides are TGTGCCAGCATTCGGACAGCCTCCTACGAGCAGTACTTC.

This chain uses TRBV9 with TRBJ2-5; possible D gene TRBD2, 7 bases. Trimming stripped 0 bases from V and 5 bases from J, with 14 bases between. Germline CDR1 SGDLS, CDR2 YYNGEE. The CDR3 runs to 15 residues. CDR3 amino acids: CASSVALGGQETQYF. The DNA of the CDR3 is TGTGCCAGCAGCGTAGCGCTGGGGGGGCAGGAGACCCAGTACTTC.

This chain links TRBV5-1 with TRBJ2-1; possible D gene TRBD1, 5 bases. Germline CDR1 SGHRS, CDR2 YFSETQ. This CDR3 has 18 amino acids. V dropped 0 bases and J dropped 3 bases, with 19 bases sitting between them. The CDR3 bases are TGCGCCAGCAGCTTGGGTTCCAGGGCTGACCCAGGCTACAATGAGCAGTTCTTC. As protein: CASSLGSRADPGYNEQFF.

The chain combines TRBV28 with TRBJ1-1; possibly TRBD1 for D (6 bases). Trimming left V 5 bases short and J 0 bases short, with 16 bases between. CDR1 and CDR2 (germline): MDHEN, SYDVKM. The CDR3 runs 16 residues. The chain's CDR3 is CASSPRAGDLNTEAFF. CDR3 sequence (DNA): TGTGCCAGCAGTCCGCGGGCAGGGGACCTGAACACTGAAGCTTTCTTT.

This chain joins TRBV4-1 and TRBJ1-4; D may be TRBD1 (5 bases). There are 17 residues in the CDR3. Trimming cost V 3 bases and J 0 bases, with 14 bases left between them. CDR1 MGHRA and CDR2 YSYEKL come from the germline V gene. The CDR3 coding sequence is TGCGCCAGCAGCCAGGTTGTAAGGGGTTCAACTAATGAAAAACTGTTTTTT. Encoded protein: CASSQVVRGSTNEKLFF.

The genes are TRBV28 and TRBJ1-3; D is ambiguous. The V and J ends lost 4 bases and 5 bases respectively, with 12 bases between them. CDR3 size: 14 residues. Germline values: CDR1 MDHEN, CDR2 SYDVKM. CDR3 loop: CASSSGGWRNTIYF. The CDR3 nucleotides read TGTGCCAGCAGTTCCGGAGGCTGGAGAAACACCATATATTTT.

The CDR3 loop is CASSFSGVNTEAFF. CDR3 nucleotide sequence: TGCGCCAGCAGCTTCTCAGGGGTGAACACTGAAGCTTTCTTT. The chain joins TRBV5-1 to TRBJ1-1, with a weak D call TRBD1 (6 bases). This CDR3 has 14 residues. Germline V gene data show CDR1 as SGHRS and CDR2 as YFSETQ. The ends were cut back, 2 bases at V and 0 bases at J, with 8 bases in the middle. Full variable domain (rest looked up from reference TRBV5-1 and TRBJ1-1): KAGVTQTPRYLIKTRGQQVTLSCSPISGHRSVSWYQQTPGQGLQFLFEYFSETQRNKGNFPGRFSGRQFSNSRSEMNVSTLELGDSALYLCASSFSGVNTEAFFGQGTRLTVV.

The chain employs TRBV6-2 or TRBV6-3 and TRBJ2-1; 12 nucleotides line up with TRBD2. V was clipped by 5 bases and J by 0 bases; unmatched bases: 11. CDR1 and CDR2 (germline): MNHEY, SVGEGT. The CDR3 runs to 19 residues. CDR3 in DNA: TGTGCCAGCAGTGGGGGGACTAGCGGGCAGGTTCTCTCCTACAATGAGCAGTTCTTC. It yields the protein CASSGGTSGQVLSYNEQFF.

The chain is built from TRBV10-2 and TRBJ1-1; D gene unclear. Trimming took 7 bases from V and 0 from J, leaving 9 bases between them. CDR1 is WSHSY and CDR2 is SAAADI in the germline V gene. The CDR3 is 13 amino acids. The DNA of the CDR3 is TGCGCCAGCAAAGTCGCGTTGAACACTGAAGCTTTCTTT. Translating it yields CASKVALNTEAFF.

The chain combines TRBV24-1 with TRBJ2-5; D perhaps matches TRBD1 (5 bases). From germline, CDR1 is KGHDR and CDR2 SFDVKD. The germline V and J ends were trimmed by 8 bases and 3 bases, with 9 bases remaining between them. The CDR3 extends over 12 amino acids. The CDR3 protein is CATKGYEETQYF. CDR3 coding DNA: TGTGCCACCAAGGGGTATGAAGAGACCCAGTACTTC.

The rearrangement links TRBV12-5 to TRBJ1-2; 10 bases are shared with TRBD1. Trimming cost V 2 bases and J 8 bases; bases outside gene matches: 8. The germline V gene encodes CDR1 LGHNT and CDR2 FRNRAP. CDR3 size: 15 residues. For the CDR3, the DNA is TGTGCTAGTGGTTTGCTGACAGGGGGCGAAAAAGGCTACACCTTC. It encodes CASGLLTGGEKGYTF.

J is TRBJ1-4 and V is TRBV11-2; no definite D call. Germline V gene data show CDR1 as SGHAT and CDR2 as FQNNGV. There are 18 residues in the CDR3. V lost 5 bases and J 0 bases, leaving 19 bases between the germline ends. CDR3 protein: CASSPQRGRSSTNEKLFF. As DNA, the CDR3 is TGTGCCAGCAGCCCACAACGGGGAAGGAGCTCAACTAATGAAAAACTGTTTTTT. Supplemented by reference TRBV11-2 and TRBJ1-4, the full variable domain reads EAGVAQSPRYKIIEKRQSVAFWCNPISGHATLYWYQQILGQGPKLLIQFQNNGVVDDSQLPKDRFSAERLKGVDSTLKIQPAKLEDSAVYLCASSPQRGRSSTNEKLFFGSGTQLSVL.